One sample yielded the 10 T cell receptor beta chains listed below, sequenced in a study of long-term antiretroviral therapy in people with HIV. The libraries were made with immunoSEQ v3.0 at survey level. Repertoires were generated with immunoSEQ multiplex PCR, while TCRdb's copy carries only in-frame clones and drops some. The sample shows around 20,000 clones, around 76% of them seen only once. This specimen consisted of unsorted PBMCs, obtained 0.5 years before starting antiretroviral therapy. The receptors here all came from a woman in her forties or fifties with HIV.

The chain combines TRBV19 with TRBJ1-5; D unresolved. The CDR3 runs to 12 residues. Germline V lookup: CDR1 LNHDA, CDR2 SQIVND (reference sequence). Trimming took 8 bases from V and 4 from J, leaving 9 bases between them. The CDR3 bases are TGTGCCAGTGCCATTGGGAATCAGCCCCAGCATTTT. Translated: CASAIGNQPQHF.

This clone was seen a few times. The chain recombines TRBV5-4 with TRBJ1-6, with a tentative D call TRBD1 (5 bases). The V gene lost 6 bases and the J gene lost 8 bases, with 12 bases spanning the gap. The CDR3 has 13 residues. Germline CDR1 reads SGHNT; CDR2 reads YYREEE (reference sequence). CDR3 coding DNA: TGTGCCAGCAAGAGGGGTTGGGATTCACCCCTCCACTTT. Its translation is CASKRGWDSPLHF.

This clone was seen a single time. As DNA, the CDR3 is TGTGCCAGCAGCGCCTCTGTTTTGGGGAATGAGCAGTTCTTC. Amino acids: CASSASVLGNEQFF. This chain uses TRBV9 with TRBJ2-1, with no clear D. CDR3 length equals 14 residues. The V and J ends lost 3 bases and 7 bases respectively, with 14 bases between them. The V gene's germline CDR1 is SGDLS and CDR2 YYNGEE.

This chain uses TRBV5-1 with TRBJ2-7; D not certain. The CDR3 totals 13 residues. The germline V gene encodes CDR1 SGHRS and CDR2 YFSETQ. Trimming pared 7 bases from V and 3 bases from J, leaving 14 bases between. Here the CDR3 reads CASGQADYYEQYV. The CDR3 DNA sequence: TGCGCCAGCGGTCAGGCAGATTACTACGAGCAGTACGTC.

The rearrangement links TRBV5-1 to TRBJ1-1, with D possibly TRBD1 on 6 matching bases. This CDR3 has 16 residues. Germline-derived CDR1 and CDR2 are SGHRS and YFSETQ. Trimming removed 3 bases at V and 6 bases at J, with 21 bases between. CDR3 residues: CASSYDPRGLGSEAFF. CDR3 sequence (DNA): TGCGCCAGCAGCTACGATCCCAGGGGACTAGGGTCTGAAGCTTTCTTT.

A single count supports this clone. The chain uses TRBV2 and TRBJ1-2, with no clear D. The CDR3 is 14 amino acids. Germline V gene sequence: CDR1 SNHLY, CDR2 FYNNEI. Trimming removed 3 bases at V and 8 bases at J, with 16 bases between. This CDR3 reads CASSDVVGLGGYTF. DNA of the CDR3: TGTGCCAGCAGTGATGTTGTCGGGCTTGGCGGCTACACCTTC.

The CDR3 sequence: CASRLGRSPSPLHF. Written as DNA, the CDR3 is TGTGCCAGCAGGTTGGGCAGGTCCCCTTCACCCCTCCACTTT. This chain links TRBV6-5 with TRBJ1-6; D is unresolved. Germline V lookup: CDR1 MNHEY, CDR2 SVGAGI. The CDR3 length is 14 residues. V was shortened by 6 bases and J by 9 bases, with 15 bases between the two germline ends.

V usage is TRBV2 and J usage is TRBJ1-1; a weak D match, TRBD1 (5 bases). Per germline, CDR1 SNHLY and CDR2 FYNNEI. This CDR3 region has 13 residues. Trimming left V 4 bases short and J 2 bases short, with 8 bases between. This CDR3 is CASSGQINTEAFF. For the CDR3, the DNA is TGTGCCAGCAGTGGACAGATAAACACTGAAGCTTTCTTT.

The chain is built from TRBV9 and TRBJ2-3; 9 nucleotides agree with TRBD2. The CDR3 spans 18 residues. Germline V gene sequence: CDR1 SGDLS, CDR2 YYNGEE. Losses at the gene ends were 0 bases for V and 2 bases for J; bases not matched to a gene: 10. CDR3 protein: CASSVAISGGFATDTQYF. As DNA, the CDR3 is TGTGCCAGCAGCGTAGCTATTAGCGGGGGTTTCGCCACAGATACGCAGTATTTT.

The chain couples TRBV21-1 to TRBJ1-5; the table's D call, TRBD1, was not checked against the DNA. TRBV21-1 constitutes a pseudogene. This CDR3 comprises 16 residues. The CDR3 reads CASSKGHDRSNQPQHF. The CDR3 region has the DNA TGTGCCAGCAGCAAAGGGCATGACAGGAGCAATCAGCCCCAGCATTTT.